This record looks at one T cell receptor beta chain sequence and its context. Its target is not known. These data are taken from a study of OX40 agonist ivuxolimab in advanced cancers. Study-level background: Under the entry rules, prior anti-PD-1, anti-PD-L1 or anti-CTLA-4 therapy was allowed, and about 40% had some. Three patients, one with hepatocellular carcinoma and two with cutaneous melanoma, responded partially. Study-level findings and limits: On average, CD8+ T cells had more expanded clones than CD4+.

TCRdb's copy holds only in-frame clones and misses some; the assay was immunoSEQ multiplex PCR. The sample includes over 100,000 clones, 85% to 90% seen only once; the top ten take 0.55%. This CDR3 contains 17 residues. The trim removed 6 bases at V and 3 bases at J, leaving 11 bases unmatched. Germline V gene lookup returns CDR1 MDHEN and CDR2 SYDVKM. If patients had autoimmune disease history or systemic immunosuppression, they were excluded. The sample was CD4+ or CD8+ T cells sorted from blood, taken in a trial of the OX40 agonist ivuxolimab. The origin of this receptor is an adult with an advanced solid tumor such as melanoma, head and neck, liver or kidney cancer. The rearrangement joins TRBV28 to TRBJ2-2, with TRBD1 matching over 9 bases. The CDR3 reads CASSTDRGGLYTGELFF. As DNA, the CDR3 is TGTGCCAGCAGCACGGACAGGGGTGGCCTTTACACCGGGGAGCTGTTTTTT.